This section outlines one T cell receptor beta chain sequence together with its context. The data were obtained in a study of shared clonotypes between healthy human individuals. Germline V gene sequence: CDR1 WNHNN, CDR2 SYGVQD (reference sequence). Trimming cost V 0 bases and J 5 bases; bases outside gene matches: 5. This CDR3 is 16 amino acids long. Sequencing used immunoSEQ multiplex PCR; TCRdb keeps in-frame clones, though not all of them. This sample has about 2 million clones; 90% to 95% occur once, and the top ten carry more than 0.1%. The TCR was taken from a man aged 18 to 30 in good health. The genes are TRBV10-1 and TRBJ2-3; 10 nucleotides match TRBD2. Material: naive CD4+ T cells sorted from blood. The subset denotes: CD45RA+ positively selected. The CDR3 loop reads CASSESGSGGGDTQYF. The CDR3 coding sequence is TGCGCCAGCAGTGAGTCTGGGAGCGGGGGGGGAGATACGCAGTATTTT.